Below, one T cell receptor (beta chain) is given with its context. The data stem from a study of blood T cell repertoires in COVID-19. TCRdb's table, derived via immunoSEQ multiplex PCR, lists solely in-frame clones and lacks some. The table lists about 250,000 clones, around three quarters of them singletons. This CDR3 is 19 amino acids long. V was pared by 0 bases and J by 4 bases, with 25 bases between. Looked up from germline, CDR1 is SGHRS and CDR2 is YFSETQ. What was sequenced was peripheral blood. This receptor was obtained from a woman aged 80 or over with acute or convalescent COVID-19. The rearrangement joins TRBV5-1 to TRBJ1-2, with D possibly matching TRBD1 (6 bases). The DNA for the CDR3 is TGCGCCAGCAGCTTGGGGACTTTGAAGGGTAGGGGGATCGGCTATGGCTACACCTTC. Translating gives CASSLGTLKGRGIGYGYTF. The full variable domain, completed using reference TRBV5-1 and TRBJ1-2, is KAGVTQTPRYLIKTRGQQVTLSCSPISGHRSVSWYQQTPGQGLQFLFEYFSETQRNKGNFPGRFSGRQFSNSRSEMNVSTLELGDSALYLCASSLGTLKGRGIGYGYTFGSGTRLTVV.